The 13 T cell receptor beta chains presented below share a single source sample, sequenced in a study of cytomegalovirus exposure and HLA in healthy donors. The primer mix had 60 Vbeta and 13 Jbeta primers. Using immunoSEQ multiplex PCR, the repertoire was profiled, and TCRdb retains in-frame clones only, with some absent. The sample has about 160,000 clones; about 80% are singletons. Material for sequencing was PBMCs. The receptors originated from a man younger than 35 in good health and CMV-seropositive.

The chain links TRBV4-3 to TRBJ2-7; D gene uncertain. This CDR3 comprises 13 residues. Per the germline V gene, CDR1 is LGHNA and CDR2 is YSLEER. Trimming stripped 1 base from V and 3 bases from J, with 7 bases between. The CDR3 loop is CASSQGPGYEQYF. CDR3 coding DNA: TGCGCCAGCAGCCAAGGTCCGGGCTACGAGCAGTACTTC.

This clone has only one observation. The J gene is TRBJ2-7, the V gene TRBV5-4; 12 nucleotides align to TRBD2. Germline trimming cut 5 bases from V and 2 bases from J; bases unmatched to any gene: 8. This CDR3 spans 16 amino acids. Per the germline V gene, CDR1 is SGHNT and CDR2 is YYREEE (reference sequence). CDR3 loop: CASSFPTSGGTYEQYF. CDR3 DNA: TGTGCCAGCAGTTTTCCGACTAGCGGGGGAACCTACGAGCAGTACTTC. Supplemented by reference TRBV5-4 and TRBJ2-7, the full variable domain reads ETGVTQSPTHLIKTRGQQVTLRCSSQSGHNTVSWYQQALGQGPQFIFQYYREEENGRGNFPPRFSGLQFPNYSSELNVNALELDDSALYLCASSFPTSGGTYEQYFGPGTRLTVT.

J is TRBJ2-3 and V is TRBV7-2; 13 nucleotides line up with TRBD2. CDR3 length: 14 residues. Trimming removed 5 bases from V and 13 bases from J; junction bases left unmatched: 9. Germline-derived CDR1 and CDR2 are SGHTA and FQGNSA. The chain's CDR3 is CASSGRLAGGPEYF. The CDR3, as DNA: TGTGCCAGCAGCGGAAGACTAGCGGGGGGCCCTGAGTATTTT.

This sequence joins TRBV7-6 and TRBJ1-6; tentatively, D is TRBD1 (6 bases). Germline V gene data show CDR1 as SGHVS and CDR2 as FNYEAQ. The CDR3 has 18 residues. V was clipped by 1 base and J by 1 base, with 14 bases between them. As DNA, the CDR3 is TGTGCCAGCAGCTTAGAAACCCAGGGGATTTCCTATAATTCACCCCTCCACTTT. Translating it yields CASSLETQGISYNSPLHF.

The gene calls are TRBV5-6 and TRBJ2-3, with 9 bases that match TRBD1. V gave up 4 bases and J gave up 4 bases; unmatched junction bases: 16. The CDR3 runs to 18 residues. Germline V CDR1 and CDR2: SGHDT, YYEEEE. The CDR3 DNA reads TGTGCCAGCAGCACGACCGGGACAGGGAATCGTCAACCAGATACGCAGTATTTT. Amino acids: CASSTTGTGNRQPDTQYF.

The rearrangement links TRBV6-1 to TRBJ2-7, with a tentative D call TRBD1 (5 bases). The CDR3 has 15 amino acids. Germline loops: CDR1 MNHNS, CDR2 SASEGT. Trimming took 1 base from V and 1 from J, leaving 11 bases between them. The DNA of the CDR3 is TGTGCCAGCAGTGAAGGACAGCCCAGATCCTACGAGCAGTACTTC. Translated, it gives CASSEGQPRSYEQYF.

This chain connects TRBV30 to TRBJ1-2, with D unclear. The germline V gene encodes CDR1 GTSNPN and CDR2 SVGIG (reference sequence). Trimming took off 2 bases at V and 8 bases at J, with 12 bases between the two ends. The CDR3 runs to 12 residues. The CDR3 sequence: CAWSRMSGGYTF. The CDR3 coding sequence is TGTGCCTGGAGTAGAATGTCGGGGGGCTACACCTTC. The whole variable domain, filled in from reference TRBV30 and TRBJ1-2, reads SQTIHQWPATLVQPVGSPLSLECTVEGTSNPNLYWYRQAAGRGLQLLFYSVGIGQISSEVPQNLSASRPQDRQFILSSKKLLLSDSGFYLCAWSRMSGGYTFGSGTRLTVV.

Points on this clone: The same CDR3 arises from other DNA sequences in this sample as well. This rearrangement joins TRBV19 to TRBJ1-1, with D unresolved. The CDR3 runs to 12 residues. Germline CDR1 and CDR2: LNHDA and SQIVND (reference sequence). Trimming took 3 bases from V and 4 from J, leaving 6 bases between them. CDR3 sequence: CASSIRGTEAFF. CDR3 sequence (DNA): TGTGCCAGTAGTATCCGGGGCACTGAAGCTTTCTTT.

The gene calls are TRBV19 and TRBJ1-1; TRBD1 is a possible D gene (5 bases). The germline gives CDR1 LNHDA, CDR2 SQIVND (reference sequence). The CDR3 runs to 17 residues. Trimming removed 3 bases at V and 4 bases at J, with 21 bases between. The CDR3 coding sequence is TGTGCCAGTAGTATTTCAAGGCGTCTCACAGGTATCACTGAAGCTTTCTTT. It codes for CASSISRRLTGITEAFF.

Worth noting for this clone: Other DNA sequences of this sample code for an identical CDR3. This chain connects TRBV27 to TRBJ2-7; 13 nucleotides match TRBD2. With V trimmed by 4 bases and J by 3 bases, 0 bases remained unmatched. The germline gives CDR1 MNHEY, CDR2 SMNVEV (reference sequence). This CDR3 has 14 residues. The CDR3 protein is CASSWTSGSYEQYF. CDR3 bases: TGTGCCAGCAGTTGGACTAGCGGGAGCTACGAGCAGTACTTC.

This clone has a handful of counts. V gene TRBV9 combines with J gene TRBJ2-7, with D unresolved. Germline CDR1 is SGDLS and CDR2 is YYNGEE. With 0 bases removed from V and 3 bases from J, the gap between germline ends came to 10 bases. This CDR3 has 14 residues. In DNA, the CDR3 is TGTGCCAGCAGCGTAGGTGCCGTCGGCTACGAGCAGTACTTC. Amino acid sequence: CASSVGAVGYEQYF.

The rearrangement uses TRBV4-2 and TRBJ2-1; 8 nucleotides match TRBD2. Trimming removed 0 bases from V and 3 bases from J; junction bases left unmatched: 4. The CDR3 is 16 amino acids. CDR1 is LGHNA and CDR2 is YNFKEQ in the germline V gene. CDR3 DNA: TGTGCCAGCAGCCAAGATTACAGCGGGGGCTACAATGAGCAGTTCTTC. Protein: CASSQDYSGGYNEQFF.

This sequence joins TRBV29-1 and TRBJ1-1; D is uncertain. This CDR3 comprises 13 residues. The germline V gene has CDR1 SQVTM and CDR2 ANQGSEA. Trimming left V 6 bases short and J 1 base short, with 12 bases between. The CDR3 DNA follows: TGCAGCGTCCCCCCAGGAGGGAACACTGAAGCTTTCTTT. This gives the protein CSVPPGGNTEAFF.